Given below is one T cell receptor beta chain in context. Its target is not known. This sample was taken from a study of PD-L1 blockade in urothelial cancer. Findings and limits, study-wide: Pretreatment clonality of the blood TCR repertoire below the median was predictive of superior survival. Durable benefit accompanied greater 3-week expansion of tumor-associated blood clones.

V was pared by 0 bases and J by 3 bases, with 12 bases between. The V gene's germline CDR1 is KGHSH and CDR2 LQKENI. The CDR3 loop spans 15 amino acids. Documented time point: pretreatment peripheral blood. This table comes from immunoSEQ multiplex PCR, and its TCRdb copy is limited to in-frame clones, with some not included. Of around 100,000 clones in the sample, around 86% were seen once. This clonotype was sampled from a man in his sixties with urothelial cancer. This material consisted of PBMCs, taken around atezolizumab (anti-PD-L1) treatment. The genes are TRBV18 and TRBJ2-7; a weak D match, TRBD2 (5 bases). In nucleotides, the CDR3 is TGTGCCAGCTCACCACCTTCCGAGGGTGGCTACGAGCAGTACTTC. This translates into CASSPPSEGGYEQYF.